The 9 T cell receptor beta chains below were found in one sample sequenced in a study of shared clonotypes between healthy human individuals. It was CD45RO-negative cells, positively selected for CCR7, that made up naive CD8 cells, with terminally differentiated effector memory CD45RA+ cells excluded. TCRdb's copy holds only in-frame clones and misses some; the assay was immunoSEQ multiplex PCR. The profile shows roughly 850,000 clones, around 96% of them singletons. The sequenced sample was naive CD8+ T cells sorted from blood. These receptor sequences come from a man aged 25-40 years in good health.

The rearrangement uses TRBV7-9 and TRBJ2-1; tentatively, D is TRBD1 or TRBD2 (6 bases each). Per the germline V gene, CDR1 is SEHNR and CDR2 is FQNEAQ (reference sequence). This CDR3 has 15 residues. Trimming cost V 5 bases and J 4 bases, with 15 bases left between them. For the CDR3, the DNA is TGTGCCAGCAGCCCCCCGGGGGCGCGGTACAATGAGCAGTTCTTC. Its protein product is CASSPPGARYNEQFF.

The chain joins TRBV30 to TRBJ2-3; D uncertain. Germline CDR1 GTSNPN, CDR2 SVGIG (reference sequence). V gave up 1 base and J gave up 5 bases, with 7 bases separating them. The CDR3 is 12 amino acids. CDR3: CAWSALGDTQYF. The CDR3 DNA reads TGTGCCTGGAGTGCCCTGGGAGATACGCAGTATTTT.

This clone showed up just a few times. The chain has TRBV2 and TRBJ2-1; 9 bases align to TRBD2. The CDR3 is 13 residues long. Germline V gene data show CDR1 as SNHLY and CDR2 as FYNNEI. Trimming cost V 8 bases and J 6 bases; bases outside gene matches: 5. Here the CDR3 reads CASEGLAGNEQFF. The CDR3 DNA is TGTGCCAGCGAGGGACTAGCCGGCAATGAGCAGTTCTTC.

This clone was observed a single time. The DNA of the CDR3 is TGTGCCAGCAGCTTAGACGACAGTCCTGGCTACACCTTC. It specifies CASSLDDSPGYTF. The V call is TRBV7-9, the J call TRBJ1-2, with D perhaps matching TRBD1 (5 bases). Germline-derived CDR1 and CDR2 are SEHNR and FQNEAQ (reference sequence). V was cut by 1 base and J by 7 bases, with 10 bases left in between. The length of the CDR3 is 13 residues. Looking up the rest from reference TRBV7-9 and TRBJ1-2 gives the full variable domain: DTGVSQNPRHKITKRGQNVTFRCDPISEHNRLYWYRQTLGQGPEFLTYFQNEAQLEKSRLLSDRFSAERPKGSFSTLEIQRTEQGDSAMYLCASSLDDSPGYTFGSGTRLTVV.

The CDR3 loop is CASSWTGAAIYEQYF. The CDR3 nucleotides read TGTGCCAGCAGTTGGACAGGGGCCGCAATCTACGAGCAGTACTTC. This sequence joins TRBV27 and TRBJ2-7, with 9 bases that match TRBD1. The CDR3 extends over 15 amino acids. The V gene end was trimmed by 4 bases and the J gene end by 3 bases; junction bases not matched to a gene: 7. Per the germline V gene, CDR1 is MNHEY and CDR2 is SMNVEV (reference sequence).

V gene TRBV5-1 combines with J gene TRBJ2-1, with D maybe TRBD2 (6 bases). Trimming cost V 0 bases and J 8 bases, with 15 bases left between them. This CDR3 is built from 15 residues. Germline values: CDR1 SGHRS, CDR2 YFSETQ. As DNA, the CDR3 is TGCGCCAGCAGCTTGGGGACTAACCCAGGGTATGAGCAGTTCTTC. This encodes CASSLGTNPGYEQFF.

The gene calls are TRBV19 and TRBJ2-3, with D maybe TRBD2 (6 bases). V lost 1 base and J 1 base, leaving 9 bases between the germline ends. The CDR3 has 15 residues. Germline loops: CDR1 LNHDA, CDR2 SQIVND (reference sequence). The CDR3 coding sequence is TGTGCCAGTAGTATAGCCGGCGGGGGCACAGATACGCAGTATTTT. Translated, it gives CASSIAGGGTDTQYF. The whole variable domain, remainder taken from reference TRBV19 and TRBJ2-3, is DGGITQSPKYLFRKEGQNVTLSCEQNLNHDAMYWYRQDPGQGLRLIYYSQIVNDFQKGDIAEGYSVSREKKESFPLTVTSAQKNPTAFYLCASSIAGGGTDTQYFGPGTRLTVL.

In this sample, this clone turned up once. V is TRBV6-5 and J is TRBJ2-7; D unclear. Between the trimmed V and J ends, which lost 7 bases and 0 bases, there was a span of 13 bases. Germline CDR1 is MNHEY and CDR2 is SVGAGI. The CDR3 is 14 residues long. The CDR3, as DNA: TGTGCCAGCACCTATAGTTCCGGCTCCTACGAGCAGTACTTC. This codes for CASTYSSGSYEQYF.

The chain couples TRBV15 to TRBJ2-7; possible D gene TRBD2, 5 bases. Germline loops: CDR1 LNHNV, CDR2 YYDKDF (reference sequence). V was cut by 5 bases and J by 5 bases, with 19 bases left in between. The CDR3 has 15 amino acids. The CDR3 DNA follows: TGTGCCACCAGCGCCTCCGCTTTTCTAGCCCACGAGCAGTACTTC. Translated, it gives CATSASAFLAHEQYF.